Listed below are T cell receptor beta chains from one sample, sequenced in a study of cytomegalovirus exposure and HLA in healthy donors. Clones were read by immunoSEQ multiplex PCR, and TCRdb kept only the in-frame ones, dropping some. This sample's table has 35,000 to 45,000 clones. The material sequenced was PBMCs. The receptors originated from a man aged 25-40 years in good health and CMV-seronegative. CDR3s include the opening cysteine and the closing phenylalanine or tryptophan. Each record gives: D gene, V gene, J gene, CDR3 DNA, CDR3 protein. The D gene is left open where the match is weak.

TRBD2	TRBV18	TRBJ2-1	TGTGCCAGCTCACCCACCACTAGCGGTATCGACAATGAGCAGTTCTTC	CASSPTTSGIDNEQFF
TRBD2	TRBV5-8	TRBJ2-1	TGTGCCAGCAGCTTGAGGAGCGGGAGAGGGGACAATGAGCAGTTCTTC	CASSLRSGRGDNEQFF
NA	TRBV5-1	TRBJ2-7	TGCGCCAGCAGCTTGGTGGCTTCCTACGAGCAGTACTTC	CASSLVASYEQYF
NA	TRBV9	TRBJ2-2	TGTGCCAGCAGCGTAAGATTGGTCCGGTCCACCGGGGAGCTGTTTTTT	CASSVRLVRSTGELFF
NA	TRBV6-5	TRBJ2-5	TGTGCCAGCAGCCCAGGAGGTGGGAGCCGAGAGAACCAGTACTTC	CASSPGGGSRENQYF
NA	TRBV19	TRBJ1-4	TGTGCCAGTGAAACGGAAAGCGGTAATGAAAAACTGTTTTTT	CASETESGNEKLFF
NA	TRBV15	TRBJ1-2	TGTGCCACCAGCAGGGGTCCTAGCTATGGCTACACCTTC	CATSRGPSYGYTF
TRBD2	TRBV25-1	TRBJ2-7	TGTGCCAGCAGAGCTAGCGGCAGCTCCTACGAGCAGTACTTC	CASRASGSSYEQYF
TRBD2	TRBV28	TRBJ2-1	TGTGCCAGCAGGTCACTAGCGGGAGCTAATGAGCAGTTCTTC	CASRSLAGANEQFF
TRBD2	TRBV18	TRBJ2-7	TGTGCCAGCTCACTAATCGGGACTAGCGGAGTCCCCCACGAGCAGTACTTC	CASSLIGTSGVPHEQYF
TRBD1	TRBV9	TRBJ1-1	TGTGCCAGCAGCGTAGGGAGTGGTAAAGGGGGCGTTGGAGCTTTCTTT	CASSVGSGKGGVGAFF
NA	TRBV7-6	TRBJ2-7	TGTGCCAGCAGCTTAGGGGGACAAGACTCTTACGAGCAGTACTTC	CASSLGGQDSYEQYF
NA	TRBV6-6	TRBJ1-3	TGTGCCAGCACCGTCGGGTCGGCTGGAAACACCATATATTTT	CASTVGSAGNTIYF
TRBD1	TRBV6-1	TRBJ1-2	TGTGCCAGCAGTGAAGTATCAGGACAGGCCGCTCATGGTGGCTACACCTTC	CASSEVSGQAAHGGYTF
NA	TRBV27	TRBJ1-5	TGTGCCAGCAGTTTAGCGACAGGCGTCAATCAGCCCCAGCATTTT	CASSLATGVNQPQHF
NA	TRBV19	TRBJ2-7	TGTGCCAGTAGTAACGAGCCAGGGGCAAGCGCCTACGAGCAGTACTTC	CASSNEPGASAYEQYF
NA	TRBV6-5	TRBJ1-6	TGTGCCAGTTTAAGGGGGTCGGGTTATAATTCACCCCTCCACTTT	CASLRGSGYNSPLHF
NA	TRBV12-2	TRBJ2-7	TGTGCAAGTCGCTCCGGAACAGGGAGCGCCTACGAGCAGTACTTC	CASRSGTGSAYEQYF
TRBD2	TRBV15	TRBJ2-5	TGTGCCACCAGCAGGACTAGCGGGGGGGCCGAGACCCAGTACTTC	CATSRTSGGAETQYF
TRBD1	TRBV4-2	TRBJ1-2	TGTGCCAGCAGCCAAGATCAGGGGGGAGCCCTCTATGGCTACACCTTC	CASSQDQGGALYGYTF
NA	TRBV25-1	TRBJ2-7	TGTGCCAGCAGTGAGGGAAGCGGGCTAAGCTCCTACGAGCAGTACTTC	CASSEGSGLSSYEQYF
NA	TRBV6-5	TRBJ1-2	TGTGCCAGCAGTTACTCACAGGGAGCAAATGGCTACACCTTC	CASSYSQGANGYTF
TRBD2	TRBV18	TRBJ2-7	TGTGCCAGCTCACTGCCGGGACTAGCCCGCTACGAGCAGTACTTC	CASSLPGLARYEQYF
NA	TRBV29-1	TRBJ1-3	TGCAGCGTCCGGGAGGCTGGAAACACCATATATTTT	CSVREAGNTIYF
NA	TRBV7-8	TRBJ1-5	TGTGCCAGCAGCCCGCCTGGGGGGATCGCAAATCAGCCCCAGCATTTT	CASSPPGGIANQPQHF
TRBD1	TRBV30	TRBJ1-4	TGTGCCGGGAGCATGGCCGGGACAGGTCATGAAAAACTGTTTTTT	CAGSMAGTGHEKLFF
TRBD1	TRBV7-8	TRBJ1-5	TGTGCCAGCAGCCCGGGACAGGGCGCCTATAGCAATCAGCCCCAGCATTTT	CASSPGQGAYSNQPQHF
NA	TRBV5-6	TRBJ2-7	TGTGCCAGCAGCTTGGCGCCTCTAGGGGCAGGCTCCTACGAGCAGTACTTC	CASSLAPLGAGSYEQYF
NA	TRBV6-6	TRBJ2-6	TGTGCCAGCAGGCCGCCGGGCTCTGGGGCCAACGTCCTGACTTTC	CASRPPGSGANVLTF
NA	TRBV6-6	TRBJ1-3	TGTGCCAGCAGTCCTACAGAAGGCACCATATATTTT	CASSPTEGTIYF
TRBD2	TRBV15	TRBJ2-5	TGTGCCACCAGCAGAGCCGGGACTAGTAGGGAGACCCAGTACTTC	CATSRAGTSRETQYF
TRBD1	TRBV10-3	TRBJ1-2	TGTGCCATCAGTGGCCCGGGACAGCGAAGGGATGGCTACACCTTC	CAISGPGQRRDGYTF
TRBD1	TRBV5-1	TRBJ1-1	TGCGCCAGCAGCATAGGACAGGGGCAAGGGGCTTTCTTT	CASSIGQGQGAFF
TRBD2	TRBV9	TRBJ2-5	TGTGCCAGCAGCGTAGCCGCTGCCGGGACTAGCGTGGAGACCCAGTACTTC	CASSVAAAGTSVETQYF
TRBD2	TRBV6-5	TRBJ2-1	TGTGCCAGCAGTTACTCTAAGACTAGCGGGGGGGTGCAGTTCTTC	CASSYSKTSGGVQFF
TRBD1	TRBV7-7	TRBJ2-7	TGTGCCAGCAGCTCACAGGGGGACACCCACTACGAGCAGTACTTC	CASSSQGDTHYEQYF
NA	TRBV25-1	TRBJ1-2	TGTGCCAGCAGTGAATCCGGCTATGGCTACACCTTC	CASSESGYGYTF
TRBD1	TRBV5-4	TRBJ1-1	TGTGCCAGCAGCTCGGACAGGGGGAACACTGAAGCTTTCTTT	CASSSDRGNTEAFF
NA	TRBV27	TRBJ2-3	TGTGCCAGTAAGACCGCGGGACCCACAGATACGCAGTATTTT	CASKTAGPTDTQYF
TRBD1	TRBV7-2	TRBJ2-2	TGTGCCAGCAGCCCCGGGACAGGGGGCTTGGTATCGGCCGGGGAGCTGTTTTTT	CASSPGTGGLVSAGELFF
NA	TRBV4-1	TRBJ1-6	TGCGCCAGCAGCCAAGATTGGCAGGGTCGGTCACCCCTCCACTTT	CASSQDWQGRSPLHF
TRBD2	TRBV5-1	TRBJ2-3	TGCGCCAGCAGCCGGCAGCGGGAGACCCCAGATACGCAGTATTTT	CASSRQRETPDTQYF
TRBD1	TRBV6-1	TRBJ1-5	TGTGCCAGCAGTGAAGGGGTGGGACAGGTGGTTAGCAATCAGCCCCAGCATTTT	CASSEGVGQVVSNQPQHF